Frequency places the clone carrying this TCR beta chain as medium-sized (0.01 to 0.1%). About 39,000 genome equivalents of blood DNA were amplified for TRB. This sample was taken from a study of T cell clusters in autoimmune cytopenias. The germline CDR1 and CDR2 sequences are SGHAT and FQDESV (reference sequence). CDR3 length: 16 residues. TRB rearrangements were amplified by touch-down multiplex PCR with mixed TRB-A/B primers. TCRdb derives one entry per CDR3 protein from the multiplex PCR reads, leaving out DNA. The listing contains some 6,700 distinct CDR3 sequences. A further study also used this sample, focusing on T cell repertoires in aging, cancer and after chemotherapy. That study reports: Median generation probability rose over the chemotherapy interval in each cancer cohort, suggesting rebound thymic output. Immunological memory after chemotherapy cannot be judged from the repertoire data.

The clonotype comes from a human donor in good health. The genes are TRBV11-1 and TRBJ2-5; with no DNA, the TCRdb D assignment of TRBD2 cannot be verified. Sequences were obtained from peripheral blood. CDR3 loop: CASSPRTSGGKETQYF.